Given below is one TCR beta chain in context. Its antigen is unknown. Germline-derived CDR1 and CDR2 are MNHEY and SVGAGI. The CDR3 loop spans 16 amino acids. Trimming left V 5 bases short and J 3 bases short, with 19 bases between. Tregs were sorted as CD4+CD25+CD127-/low cells. Full-length variable regions came from constant-region reverse primers plus semi-nested Nested Universal Primer A PCR. MiXCR was run by TCRdb on the 5' RACE reads, yielding one entry per CDR3 protein. Of 35,000 to 50,000 distinct CDR3 sequences in the sample, roughly 22% were seen once. Findings and caveats of the study: The larger cohort examined one V-J beta rearrangement, not whole repertoires. Tumor memory CD4+ T cell TCR gene usage clustered with blood and lymph node memory CD4+ cells and lymph node naive CD4+ cells.

Sequenced sample: Tregs sorted from a lymph node. The gene calls are TRBV6-5 and TRBJ1-2; tentatively, D is TRBD1 (6 bases). The receptor's source is a female donor with breast cancer. The CDR3 nucleotides are TGTGCCAGCAGTGACGGGGGGGCAGCGAGGCACTATGGCTACACCTTC. It encodes CASSDGGAARHYGYTF.